These 17 T cell receptor beta chains originate from one sample sequenced in a study of blood T cell repertoires in COVID-19. TCRdb's table, derived via immunoSEQ multiplex PCR, lists solely in-frame clones and lacks some. The profile shows over 130,000 clones, 88% of them singletons. The specimen sequenced was peripheral blood. These receptor sequences come from a human donor with COVID-19, enrolled during active disease. The donor label of this sample is uncertain.

The rearrangement joins TRBV5-1 to TRBJ1-6; possibly TRBD1 for D (5 bases). Trimming left V 0 bases short and J 8 bases short, with 12 bases between. Germline V gene data show CDR1 as SGHRS and CDR2 as YFSETQ. The CDR3 covers 15 residues. This CDR3 is CASSLVAGYDSPLHF. CDR3 nucleotide sequence: TGCGCCAGCAGCTTGGTGGCAGGGTATGATTCACCCCTCCACTTT.

The chain couples TRBV2 to TRBJ2-3; perhaps TRBD2 as D (7 bases). Germline CDR1 SNHLY, CDR2 FYNNEI. The length of the CDR3 is 14 residues. The V and J ends lost 10 bases and 6 bases respectively, with 20 bases between them. CDR3 protein: CATAARGGVDTQYF. The CDR3 bases are TGTGCCACAGCAGCGAGGGGGGGCGTCGATACGCAGTATTTT.

This sequence joins TRBV7-9 and TRBJ1-2; D is unresolved. The CDR3 is made up of 12 amino acids. The V and J ends lost 6 bases and 7 bases respectively, with 12 bases between them. In germline, CDR1 is SEHNR, CDR2 FQNEAQ (reference sequence). CDR3 DNA: TGTGCCAGCAGTTCCCGAGGCGCTGGCTACACCTTC. Its translation is CASSSRGAGYTF. The variable domain in full, with the rest retrieved from reference TRBV7-9 and TRBJ1-2, is DTGVSQNPRHKITKRGQNVTFRCDPISEHNRLYWYRQTLGQGPEFLTYFQNEAQLEKSRLLSDRFSAERPKGSFSTLEIQRTEQGDSAMYLCASSSRGAGYTFGSGTRLTVV.

This chain joins TRBV3-1 (or the pseudogene TRBV3-2) and TRBJ1-1; D gene unclear. CDR3 length equals 13 residues. Germline V CDR1 and CDR2: LGHDT, YNNKEL (reference sequence). The V end lost 6 bases, the J end lost 8 bases, and 16 bases lay between the germline ends. The CDR3 sequence is CASSLGPAGEAFF. CDR3 bases: TGTGCCAGCAGTCTAGGACCGGCGGGGGAAGCTTTCTTT.

The rearrangement links TRBV3-1 (or the pseudogene TRBV3-2) to TRBJ1-3, with D tentatively TRBD1 (6 bases). The germline V gene encodes CDR1 LGHDT and CDR2 YNNKEL (reference sequence). V was shortened by 7 bases and J by 4 bases, with 11 bases between the two germline ends. The CDR3 has 13 amino acids. In DNA, the CDR3 is TGTGCCAGCACCTCCGGACAGGGAAACACCATATATTTT. Amino acids: CASTSGQGNTIYF.

DNA of the CDR3: TGTGCCACCAGTGATTCGGGGAGTTTTCAGCCCCAGCATTTT. This translates into CATSDSGSFQPQHF. This rearrangement joins TRBV24-1 to TRBJ1-5; D gene unclear. V was shortened by 2 bases and J by 6 bases, with 10 bases between the two germline ends. The CDR3 is 14 amino acids. Germline V gives CDR1 KGHDR, CDR2 SFDVKD.

CDR3 coding DNA: TGTGCCAGCAGCTCACCCGGGAGCCCAAGAGGTTCACCCCTCCACTTT. Protein product: CASSSPGSPRGSPLHF. The J gene is TRBJ1-6, the V gene TRBV3-1 (or the pseudogene TRBV3-2); the D is unclear. V gave up 5 bases and J gave up 9 bases, with 20 bases separating them. The germline V gene has CDR1 LGHDT and CDR2 YNNKEL (reference sequence). CDR3 length: 16 residues.

This clone has a single count. This rearrangement joins TRBV6-5 to TRBJ1-1, with TRBD1 matching 8 bases. CDR1 MNHEY and CDR2 SVGAGI come from the germline V gene. Trimming cost V 0 bases and J 4 bases; bases outside gene matches: 1. There are 14 residues in the CDR3. CDR3 residues: CASSYSDRVTEAFF. In nucleotides, the CDR3 is TGTGCCAGCAGTTACTCGGACAGGGTCACTGAAGCTTTCTTT.

The V and J genes are TRBV9 and TRBJ2-3; D is ambiguous. This CDR3 is built from 15 residues. The V and J ends lost 9 bases and 4 bases respectively, with 21 bases between them. The V gene's germline CDR1 is SGDLS and CDR2 YYNGEE. CDR3: CATRPRRSPPDTQYF. Here the CDR3 DNA reads TGTGCCACCCGTCCGCGGCGGAGCCCCCCAGATACGCAGTATTTT.

The chain employs TRBV4-1 and TRBJ2-4, with D maybe TRBD1 (6 bases). V shed 1 base and J shed 6 bases, with 10 bases lying between them. The germline V gene encodes CDR1 MGHRA and CDR2 YSYEKL. The CDR3 covers 14 residues. The CDR3 bases are TGCGCCAGCAGCCAAGGAGGGGGAGCAAACATTCAGTACTTC. Its translation is CASSQGGGANIQYF.

The chain links TRBV11-3 to TRBJ2-7; D call uncertain. This CDR3 is built from 12 residues. V was clipped by 1 base and J by 7 bases, with 8 bases between them. The V gene's germline CDR1 is SGHNT and CDR2 YENEEA. CDR3 sequence (DNA): TGTGCCAGCAGCTTAGGTGCCAGGGAGCAGTACTTC. Residues: CASSLGAREQYF. The full variable domain, its missing parts supplied by reference TRBV11-3 and TRBJ2-7, is EAGVVQSPRYKIIEKKQPVAFWCNPISGHNTLYWYLQNLGQGPELLIRYENEEAVDDSQLPKDRFSAERLKGVDSTLKIQPAELGDSAVYLCASSLGAREQYFGPGTRLTVT.

The chain links TRBV3-1 (or the pseudogene TRBV3-2) to TRBJ1-2; 10 nucleotides align to TRBD1. The CDR3 spans 17 residues. V shed 4 bases and J 6 bases; nucleotides not matched to a gene: 14. The germline gives CDR1 LGHDT, CDR2 YNNKEL (reference sequence). CDR3 in amino acids: CASSPQLLTGGADGYTF. For the CDR3, the DNA is TGTGCCAGCAGCCCTCAACTTTTGACAGGGGGCGCGGATGGCTACACCTTC.

The chain carries TRBV5-6 and TRBJ2-7, with D perhaps matching TRBD1 (6 bases). Per germline, CDR1 SGHDT and CDR2 YYEEEE. This CDR3 spans 14 amino acids. Trimming cost V 2 bases and J 1 base, with 10 bases left between them. In DNA form, the CDR3 reads TGTGCCAGCAGCTTTGGGACACCTTCCTACGAGCAGTACTTC. Protein: CASSFGTPSYEQYF. The full variable domain, with the rest looked up from reference TRBV5-6 and TRBJ2-7, is DAGVTQSPTHLIKTRGQQVTLRCSPKSGHDTVSWYQQALGQGPQFIFQYYEEEERQRGNFPDRFSGHQFPNYSSELNVNALLLGDSALYLCASSFGTPSYEQYFGPGTRLTVT.

This chain links TRBV5-4 with TRBJ2-5; 8 positions agree with TRBD2. Germline V gene sequence: CDR1 SGHNT, CDR2 YYREEE (reference sequence). There are 17 residues in the CDR3. V was pared by 0 bases and J by 2 bases, with 9 bases of the junction left unmatched. In nucleotides, the CDR3 is TGTGCCAGCAGCTTGGGAGAAACGGCGGGGGGACAAGAGACCCAGTACTTC. Protein product: CASSLGETAGGQETQYF.

This rearrangement joins TRBV2 to TRBJ2-7; D is possibly TRBD2 (5 bases). The V end was cut by 6 bases, the J end by 2 bases, with 17 bases between. The CDR3 extends over 15 amino acids. Germline CDR1 reads SNHLY; CDR2 reads FYNNEI. CDR3 sequence (DNA): TGTGCCAGCAGGCAGGCGGAGCGGTATACCTACGAGCAGTACTTC. It translates to CASRQAERYTYEQYF. The full variable domain, rest sourced from reference TRBV2 and TRBJ2-7, is EPEVTQTPSHQVTQMGQEVILRCVPISNHLYFYWYRQILGQKVEFLVSFYNNEISEKSEIFDDQFSVERPDGSNFTLKIRSTKLEDSAMYFCASRQAERYTYEQYFGPGTRLTVT.

This sequence joins TRBV5-1 and TRBJ1-2; a weak D match, TRBD1 (5 bases). Germline V gives CDR1 SGHRS, CDR2 YFSETQ. Trimming removed 3 bases from V and 4 bases from J, with 13 bases in between. This CDR3 is built from 14 residues. CDR3 DNA sequence: TGCGCCAGCAGCTCTGGGAATCAGGGCTATGGCTACACCTTC. Translated, it gives CASSSGNQGYGYTF.

The chain uses TRBV11-3 and TRBJ2-3, with D perhaps matching TRBD2 (5 bases). The CDR3 is made up of 14 amino acids. Trimming removed 3 bases from V and 9 bases from J, with 16 bases in between. Germline assignment: CDR1 SGHNT and CDR2 YENEEA. The CDR3 DNA sequence: TGTGCCAGCAGCTTCCCTCCGGGGAGAGGCACGCAGTATTTT. Protein: CASSFPPGRGTQYF. The full variable domain, its missing parts supplied by reference TRBV11-3 and TRBJ2-3, is EAGVVQSPRYKIIEKKQPVAFWCNPISGHNTLYWYLQNLGQGPELLIRYENEEAVDDSQLPKDRFSAERLKGVDSTLKIQPAELGDSAVYLCASSFPPGRGTQYFGPGTRLTVL.